This is a list of T cell receptor beta chains from one sample in a study of identical twins. TCRdb analysed the 5' RACE reads with MiXCR anew, one entry per CDR3 protein. Among hundreds of thousands of distinct CDR3 sequences listed, around 5.7% were seen once. The sample was naive T cells sorted from blood. All receptors derive from a man aged 18-30 years in good health. CDR3s include the opening cysteine and the closing phenylalanine or tryptophan. The order of the fields is CDR3 protein, CDR3 DNA, V gene, J gene, D gene, clone size. D genes are given only for firm matches. The size field is filled for only some rows; it gives once, few, many or a size class.

CDR3: CASSLGQVSLYEQYF
DNA: TGTGCCAGCAGCCTGGGACAGGTCAGCCTCTACGAGCAGTACTTC
V: TRBV12-3/TRBV12-4
J: TRBJ2-7
D: TRBD1
size: many

CDR3: CASGQMNTEAFF
DNA: TGTGCCAGCGGCCAAATGAACACTGAAGCTTTCTTT
V: TRBV6-6
J: TRBJ1-1
D: .
size: many

CDR3: CATSDAQGTSGLSYNEQFF
DNA: TGTGCCACCAGTGACGCCCAGGGGACTAGCGGACTTTCCTACAATGAGCAGTTCTTC
V: TRBV24-1
J: TRBJ2-1
D: TRBD2
size: many

CDR3: CASSGQGGKKLFF
DNA: TGTGCCAGCAGCGGACAGGGTGGGAAAAAACTGTTTTTT
V: TRBV2
J: TRBJ1-4
D: TRBD1
size: .

CDR3: CSVVTESYEQYF
DNA: TGCAGCGTTGTAACAGAGAGCTACGAGCAGTACTTC
V: TRBV29-1
J: TRBJ2-7
D: .
size: many

CDR3: CASSLPPGRSYEQYF
DNA: TGTGCCAGCAGCTTACCCCCTGGAAGAAGCTACGAGCAGTACTTC
V: TRBV7-8
J: TRBJ2-7
D: .
size: .

CDR3: CASSKTENQPQHF
DNA: TGTGCCAGCAGCAAAACAGAGAATCAGCCCCAGCATTTT
V: TRBV12-3/TRBV12-4
J: TRBJ1-5
D: .
size: few

CDR3: CATTTGEGTDTQYF
DNA: TGTGCCACCACCACGGGGGAGGGCACAGATACGCAGTATTTT
V: TRBV10-3
J: TRBJ2-3
D: .
size: many

CDR3: CASSSTKDSTSTDTQYF
DNA: TGTGCCAGCAGCTCGACTAAAGACAGCACTAGCACAGATACGCAGTATTTT
V: TRBV5-6
J: TRBJ2-3
D: .
size: few

CDR3: CASNPDPNTGELFF
DNA: TGTGCCAGCAACCCGGACCCGAACACCGGGGAGCTGTTTTTT
V: TRBV28
J: TRBJ2-2
D: .
size: .

CDR3: CASSLVRAGESYQPQHF
DNA: TGTGCCAGCAGTTTAGTACGGGCGGGTGAGTCATATCAGCCCCAGCATTTT
V: TRBV12-3/TRBV12-4
J: TRBJ1-5
D: .
size: many

CDR3: CASSEQPRDQVKLFF
DNA: TGTGCCAGCAGTGAACAGCCCCGGGACCAAGTAAAACTGTTTTTT
V: TRBV6-1
J: TRBJ1-4
D: .
size: few

CDR3: CASSQRTGTGQETQYF
DNA: TGCGCCAGCAGCCAGAGAACCGGGACAGGACAAGAGACCCAGTACTTC
V: TRBV5-1
J: TRBJ2-5
D: TRBD1
size: many

CDR3: CASSGGTGAREAFF
DNA: TGTGCCAGCAGTGGGGGGACAGGGGCCCGTGAAGCTTTCTTT
V: TRBV6-1
J: TRBJ1-1
D: TRBD1
size: few

CDR3: CSVAGRYTDTQYF
DNA: TGCAGCGTTGCGGGAAGATACACAGATACGCAGTATTTT
V: TRBV29-1
J: TRBJ2-3
D: .
size: many

CDR3: CSVVDYNNEQFF
DNA: TGCAGCGTTGTGGACTACAACAATGAGCAGTTCTTC
V: TRBV29-1
J: TRBJ2-1
D: .
size: many

CDR3: CASSHPYQETQYF
DNA: TGTGCCAGCAGCCATCCGTACCAAGAGACCCAGTACTTC
V: TRBV6-1
J: TRBJ2-5
D: .
size: many

CDR3: CATSRDSKGGTEAFF
DNA: TGTGCCACCAGCAGAGATTCTAAGGGAGGAACTGAAGCTTTCTTT
V: TRBV15
J: TRBJ1-1
D: .
size: few

CDR3: CASSFLGVMNTEAFF
DNA: TGTGCCAGCAGTTTTTTGGGGGTCATGAACACTGAAGCTTTCTTT
V: TRBV12-3/TRBV12-4
J: TRBJ1-1
D: .
size: many

CDR3: CASRVAGGYGEQYF
DNA: TGTGCCAGCAGAGTAGCGGGAGGATACGGAGAGCAGTACTTC
V: TRBV12-3/TRBV12-4
J: TRBJ2-7
D: TRBD2
size: many

CDR3: CASSPYPGRGREAFF
DNA: TGTGCCAGCAGCCCCTATCCCGGAAGGGGACGTGAAGCTTTCTTT
V: TRBV7-2
J: TRBJ1-1
D: .
size: .

CDR3: CSADKRVPQETQYF
DNA: TGCAGTGCTGACAAGCGGGTGCCCCAAGAGACCCAGTACTTC
V: TRBV20-1
J: TRBJ2-5
D: .
size: .

CDR3: CASSFERDTQYF
DNA: TGCGCCAGCAGCTTCGAACGAGATACGCAGTATTTT
V: TRBV5-1
J: TRBJ2-3
D: .
size: .

CDR3: CASRGPTHNEQFF
DNA: TGTGCCAGCAGGGGACCGACTCACAATGAGCAGTTCTTC
V: TRBV12-3/TRBV12-4
J: TRBJ2-1
D: .
size: many

CDR3: CASSNLGSSNQPQHF
DNA: TGTGCCAGCAGTAATCTCGGCAGTAGCAATCAGCCCCAGCATTTT
V: TRBV28
J: TRBJ1-5
D: .
size: many

CDR3: CASSRATPEYTDTQYF
DNA: TGCGCCAGCAGCCGCGCTACCCCGGAGTACACAGATACGCAGTATTTT
V: TRBV4-3
J: TRBJ2-3
D: .
size: .

CDR3: CSVEGTVGQTNTEAFF
DNA: TGCAGCGTTGAAGGGACAGTAGGTCAGACGAACACTGAAGCTTTCTTT
V: TRBV29-1
J: TRBJ1-1
D: .
size: .

CDR3: CATSDLPSNNEQFF
DNA: TGTGCCACCAGTGATTTGCCTAGTAACAATGAGCAGTTCTTC
V: TRBV24-1
J: TRBJ2-1
D: .
size: .

CDR3: CASSLGDVRIEQYF
DNA: TGTGCCAGCAGTTTAGGGGACGTACGTATCGAGCAGTACTTC
V: TRBV28
J: TRBJ2-7
D: .
size: few

CDR3: CASSQGLRSNQPQHF
DNA: TGCGCCAGCAGCCAAGGGTTGAGGAGCAATCAGCCCCAGCATTTT
V: TRBV4-1
J: TRBJ1-5
D: .
size: few

CDR3: CASSVGSSHGYTF
DNA: TGTGCCAGCAGCGTGGGATCATCCCATGGCTACACCTTC
V: TRBV7-9
J: TRBJ1-2
D: .
size: few

CDR3: CASKRDSEETQYF
DNA: TGTGCCAGCAAAAGGGACTCGGAAGAGACCCAGTACTTC
V: TRBV6-1
J: TRBJ2-5
D: .
size: .

CDR3: CASSLGTGYNEQFF
DNA: TGCGCCAGCAGCCTCGGGACAGGTTACAATGAGCAGTTCTTC
V: TRBV4-1
J: TRBJ2-1
D: TRBD1
size: many

CDR3: CASTNLPSATNEKLFF
DNA: TGTGCCAGCACTAACCTCCCCAGCGCGACTAATGAAAAACTGTTTTTT
V: TRBV6-1
J: TRBJ1-4
D: .
size: .

CDR3: CASSLDSGGELFF
DNA: TGCGCCAGCAGCTTAGATAGCGGCGGGGAGCTGTTTTTT
V: TRBV5-1
J: TRBJ2-2
D: .
size: .

CDR3: CASSQDWGSGYTF
DNA: TGTGCCAGCAGCCAAGATTGGGGGAGTGGCTACACCTTC
V: TRBV3-1
J: TRBJ1-2
D: .
size: few

CDR3: CASSLTRDRNNEQFF
DNA: TGTGCCAGCAGCTTAACGCGGGATAGGAACAATGAGCAGTTCTTC
V: TRBV7-3
J: TRBJ2-1
D: .
size: .

CDR3: CASSRQGAPGNTIYF
DNA: TGTGCCAGCAGCCGACAGGGGGCTCCCGGAAACACCATATATTTT
V: TRBV6-1
J: TRBJ1-3
D: TRBD1
size: few

CDR3: CASSLGRKPGNTIYF
DNA: TGTGCCAGCAGCTTGGGGCGGAAGCCTGGAAACACCATATATTTT
V: TRBV5-5
J: TRBJ1-3
D: .
size: .

CDR3: CASSSPPTRTEAFF
DNA: TGTGCCAGCAGCTCCCCGCCCACCCGAACTGAAGCTTTCTTT
V: TRBV7-9
J: TRBJ1-1
D: .
size: few

CDR3: CASSSGTAIQPQHF
DNA: TGTGCCAGCAGCTCCGGGACAGCGATCCAGCCCCAGCATTTT
V: TRBV7-9
J: TRBJ1-5
D: TRBD1
size: .

CDR3: CASSDDSYYGYTF
DNA: TGTGCCAGCAGTGATGACAGCTACTATGGCTACACCTTC
V: TRBV25-1
J: TRBJ1-2
D: .
size: many

CDR3: CASSPHWTSGSSELTDTQYF
DNA: TGTGCCAGCAGCCCACACTGGACTAGCGGGAGTAGTGAGTTGACAGATACGCAGTATTTT
V: TRBV11-2
J: TRBJ2-3
D: TRBD2
size: few

CDR3: CSTPGQGDTGELFF
DNA: TGCAGTACTCCGGGACAGGGAGACACCGGGGAGCTGTTTTTT
V: TRBV20-1
J: TRBJ2-2
D: TRBD1
size: many

CDR3: CASSPPRDGTYNEQFF
DNA: TGTGCCAGCAGCCCCCCCCGGGACGGAACCTACAATGAGCAGTTCTTC
V: TRBV7-9
J: TRBJ2-1
D: .
size: few

CDR3: CASSEQQGAGEKLFF
DNA: TGCGCCAGCAGCGAGCAACAGGGGGCCGGTGAAAAACTGTTTTTT
V: TRBV4-3
J: TRBJ1-4
D: TRBD1
size: many

CDR3: CSATAGFEQFF
DNA: TGCAGTGCCACAGCAGGGTTCGAGCAGTTCTTC
V: TRBV20-1
J: TRBJ2-1
D: .
size: many